Following are 24 T cell receptor beta chains from one sample sequenced in a study of T cells in Graves' hyperthyroidism and ophthalmopathy. RNA transcripts provided the source from which TCR beta CDR3 regions were amplified. HTBI primers were the set used in a first-round RT-PCR of the TCR CDR3. TCRdb processed the multiplex PCR reads anew with MiXCR; each CDR3 protein has one entry. This sample has 500,000 to 650,000 distinct CDR3 sequences, with 20% found just once. Material: blood. These receptors all come from a man aged 35-49 years with Graves' ophthalmopathy.

This clonotype was counted between two and nine times. The chain combines TRBV5-6 with TRBJ2-5; D not certain. Germline CDR1 is SGHDT and CDR2 is YYEEEE. CDR3 length: 13 residues. V gave up 0 bases and J gave up 5 bases, with 8 bases separating them. The CDR3 spells CASSLVEMETQYF. The CDR3 coding sequence is TGTGCCAGCAGCTTGGTTGAGATGGAGACCCAGTACTTC.

This clonotype was observed a handful of times. The rearrangement joins TRBV20-1 to TRBJ1-1; 8 bases match TRBD1. Germline V gene data show CDR1 as DFQATT and CDR2 as SNEGSKA (reference sequence). The CDR3 extends over 15 amino acids. After removal of 3 bases from V and 4 bases from J, the junction contained 10 bases not matched to a gene. CDR3 in DNA: TGCAGTGCTAGGGGGATGCAGGGGGCGGGCACTGAAGCTTTCTTT. This codes for CSARGMQGAGTEAFF.

This clonotype showed up many times. The V call is TRBV28, the J call TRBJ2-7; TRBD2 matches at 10 bases. Germline CDR1 is MDHEN and CDR2 is SYDVKM. The V segment lost 2 bases and the J segment 5 bases; nucleotides outside the gene matches: 3. The CDR3 contains 14 residues. The CDR3 bases are TGTGCCAGCAGTTTAAGCGGGAGGGCGAACGAGCAGTACTTC. This sequence encodes CASSLSGRANEQYF.

This clonotype was detected ten times or more. The chain has TRBV6-1 and TRBJ1-2, with TRBD1 matching 7 bases. CDR3 length: 14 residues. Germline assignment: CDR1 MNHNS and CDR2 SASEGT. J was trimmed by 4 bases and V by 0 bases; bases with no gene match: 2. CDR3 residues: CASSEADRSYGYTF. Written as DNA, the CDR3 is TGTGCCAGCAGTGAAGCGGACAGGAGCTATGGCTACACCTTC.

This clonotype was seen only a few times. CDR3 nucleotides: TGTGCCAGCAGCCTCTCTAGCCCCGCTAGCGGGGTAGCCAAAAACATTCAGTACTTC. It encodes CASSLSSPASGVAKNIQYF. The rearrangement joins TRBV4-2 to TRBJ2-4; 9 bases line up with TRBD2. V gave up 4 bases and J gave up 0 bases; unmatched junction bases: 13. The germline V gene has CDR1 LGHNA and CDR2 YNFKEQ. There are 19 residues in the CDR3.

This sequence joins TRBV7-9 and TRBJ2-1; D possibly corresponds to TRBD2 (6 bases). Trimming took off 8 bases at V and 1 base at J, with 21 bases between the two ends. The CDR3 contains 17 residues. Germline CDR1 and CDR2: SEHNR and FQNEAQ (reference sequence). The CDR3 protein is CASGIATPGVSYNEQFF. The CDR3 coding sequence is TGTGCCAGCGGGATAGCTACCCCGGGGGTTTCCTACAATGAGCAGTTCTTC.

The rearrangement uses TRBV7-9 and TRBJ2-4; possible D gene TRBD1, 6 bases. The CDR3 loop spans 17 amino acids. V shed 4 bases and J shed 8 bases, with 24 bases lying between them. Germline V gene data show CDR1 as SEHNR and CDR2 as FQNEAQ (reference sequence). The CDR3 protein is CASSYLPRDTPSHIQYF. Here the CDR3 DNA reads TGTGCCAGCAGCTACCTCCCCCGGGACACTCCCAGTCACATTCAGTACTTC.

The sample holds many counts of this clonotype. The CDR3 DNA follows: TGTGCCTGGAGTGTACCTGTCCAGAATCAGCCCCAGCATTTT. This sequence encodes CAWSVPVQNQPQHF. V is TRBV30 and J is TRBJ1-5; D unclear. This CDR3 has 14 residues. Germline V lookup: CDR1 GTSNPN, CDR2 SVGIG (reference sequence). V was shortened by 0 bases and J by 4 bases, with 10 bases between the two germline ends.

This clonotype has a count of ten or more. In DNA, the CDR3 is TGTGCCAGCAGCTTAGTCGAAGGGGGGCATGAGCAGTTCTTC. As protein: CASSLVEGGHEQFF. The chain links TRBV7-9 to TRBJ2-1, with D perhaps given as TRBD1 or TRBD2 (6 bases each). Trimming shortened V by 1 base and J by 8 bases, and 12 bases separated the two germline ends. The germline CDR1 and CDR2 sequences are SEHNR and FQNEAQ (reference sequence). This CDR3 comprises 14 residues.

The chain couples TRBV5-5 to TRBJ1-5, with 9 bases that match TRBD1. The ends lost 4 bases at V and 6 bases at J; junction bases unmatched: 11. The CDR3 consists of 16 residues. Germline assignment: CDR1 SGHKS and CDR2 YYEKEE (reference sequence). The DNA for the CDR3 is TGTGCCAGCAGCCTTCATCCCGGGACAGGGTCTCAGCCCCAGCATTTT. Amino acids: CASSLHPGTGSQPQHF.

The chain carries TRBV28 and TRBJ2-7; D not resolved. The V end was cut by 7 bases, the J end by 1 base, with 11 bases between. Germline V CDR1 and CDR2: MDHEN, SYDVKM. The CDR3 length is 13 residues. DNA for the CDR3: TGTGCCAGCACCCTTGGGTTATCCTACGAGCAGTACTTC. Translating gives CASTLGLSYEQYF.

This sequence joins TRBV24-1 and TRBJ2-1; the D gene is possibly TRBD1 (7 bases). Trimming shortened V by 1 base and J by 9 bases, and 12 bases separated the two germline ends. Germline values: CDR1 KGHDR, CDR2 SFDVKD. The CDR3 extends over 14 amino acids. CDR3 in amino acids: CATSDFPGGGEQFF. The CDR3, as DNA: TGTGCCACCAGTGATTTCCCAGGGGGAGGTGAGCAGTTCTTC.

This clonotype has ten or more counts. J is TRBJ2-3 and V is TRBV7-3; TRBD2 is a possible D gene (6 bases). Trimming removed 5 bases from V and 1 base from J, with 13 bases in between. The CDR3 extends over 15 amino acids. Per the germline V gene, CDR1 is SGHTA and CDR2 is FQGTGA. CDR3 coding DNA: TGTGCCAGCAGCCCCGGGATAGCGGGCACAGATACGCAGTATTTT. Amino acids: CASSPGIAGTDTQYF.

The chain uses TRBV20-1 and TRBJ1-6, with 8 bases that match TRBD1. The CDR3 contains 16 residues. After removal of 3 bases from V and 6 bases from J, the junction contained 10 bases not matched to a gene. The germline V gene has CDR1 DFQATT and CDR2 SNEGSKA (reference sequence). CDR3 region: CSARTNRDRLNSPLHF. In DNA, the CDR3 is TGCAGTGCTAGGACAAACCGGGACAGGCTTAATTCACCCCTCCACTTT.

CDR3 protein: CASSPLGGGTIGSYEQYF. The CDR3 region has the DNA TGTGCCAGCAGCCCCCTTGGAGGCGGGACCATCGGCTCCTACGAGCAGTACTTC. V usage is TRBV7-8 and J usage is TRBJ2-7, with D perhaps matching TRBD2 (6 bases). Germline lookup yields CDR1 SGHVS and CDR2 FQNEAQ. V gave up 5 bases and J gave up 0 bases, with 23 bases separating them. The CDR3 length is 18 residues. Together with reference TRBV7-8 and TRBJ2-7, the CDR3 gives the full variable domain: GAGVSQSPRYKVAKRGQDVALRCDPISGHVSLFWYQQALGQGPEFLTYFQNEAQLDKSGLPSDRFFAERPEGSVSTLKIQRTQQEDSAVYLCASSPLGGGTIGSYEQYFGPGTRLTVT.

The V call is TRBV10-3, the J call TRBJ2-1; no definite D call. With 6 bases removed from V and 8 bases from J, the gap between germline ends came to 11 bases. CDR3 length: 12 amino acids. CDR1 and CDR2 (germline): ENHRY, SYGVKD. CDR3 nucleotides: TGTGCCATCAGCCCAGGACGGGATGAGCAGTTCTTC. As protein: CAISPGRDEQFF.

The chain employs TRBV9 and TRBJ2-7; no reliable D call. From germline, CDR1 is SGDLS and CDR2 YYNGEE. This CDR3 spans 13 amino acids. The V gene lost 3 bases and the J gene lost 2 bases, with 9 bases spanning the gap. The CDR3 loop reads CASSGSGAYEQYF. The CDR3 DNA follows: TGTGCCAGCAGCGGATCTGGGGCCTACGAGCAGTACTTC.

This clonotype was detected many times. The chain uses TRBV11-2 and TRBJ1-1; no clear D. Germline CDR1 is SGHAT and CDR2 is FQNNGV. With 1 base removed from V and 4 bases from J, the gap between germline ends came to 13 bases. CDR3 length: 15 amino acids. The CDR3 sequence: CASSLVPEVSTEAFF. Here the CDR3 DNA reads TGTGCCAGCAGCTTAGTACCGGAAGTGAGCACTGAAGCTTTCTTT.

The chain combines TRBV29-1 with TRBJ2-5; a weak D match, TRBD1 (6 bases). Trimming removed 4 bases from V and 0 bases from J, with 6 bases in between. The germline gives CDR1 SQVTM, CDR2 ANQGSEA. CDR3 size: 12 residues. CDR3 sequence reads: CSVGQDQETQYF. The CDR3 DNA reads as TGCAGCGTTGGACAGGACCAAGAGACCCAGTACTTC.

This chain links TRBV10-3 with TRBJ2-3, with 12 bases aligning to TRBD2. From germline, CDR1 is ENHRY and CDR2 SYGVKD. The CDR3 consists of 18 residues. V lost 2 bases, J lost 2 bases, and 8 bases stayed unmatched. This CDR3 is CAISEPKLAGGFTDTQYF. DNA of the CDR3: TGTGCCATCAGTGAGCCCAAACTAGCGGGGGGTTTCACAGATACGCAGTATTTT.

This clonotype was seen ten or more times. The chain recombines TRBV18 with TRBJ1-1; D unresolved. Germline lookup yields CDR1 KGHSH and CDR2 LQKENI. The V gene lost 3 bases and the J gene lost 1 base, with 9 bases spanning the gap. This CDR3 is 14 amino acids long. CDR3 sequence: CASSPSSGNTEAFF. CDR3 sequence (DNA): TGTGCCAGCTCACCGAGTTCTGGGAACACTGAAGCTTTCTTT.

The table lists this clonotype with many counts. V is TRBV2 and J is TRBJ1-5; 7 bases fit TRBD1. J gave up 3 bases and V 3 bases, and 5 bases lay outside the gene matches. Germline V gene lookup returns CDR1 SNHLY and CDR2 FYNNEI. CDR3 length equals 15 residues. CDR3 amino acids: CASSESGQYNQPQHF. The CDR3 DNA reads as TGTGCCAGCAGTGAGTCGGGACAGTACAATCAGCCCCAGCATTTT.

This rearrangement joins TRBV4-2 to TRBJ2-5; D might be TRBD1 or TRBD2, each matching 5 bases. The V end lost 1 base, the J end lost 5 bases, and 14 bases lay between the germline ends. The CDR3 length is 15 residues. From germline, CDR1 is LGHNA and CDR2 YNFKEQ. In DNA form, the CDR3 reads TGTGCCAGCAGCCAAGTCCTAGCATGGGGGGAGACCCAGTACTTC. Translated, it gives CASSQVLAWGETQYF.

The table lists this clonotype with a few counts. This chain joins TRBV6-1 and TRBJ2-5, with 8 bases matching TRBD1. J gave up 2 bases and V 5 bases, and 4 bases lay outside the gene matches. Germline-derived CDR1 and CDR2 are MNHNS and SASEGT. This CDR3 comprises 14 residues. The CDR3 is CASSQGTGQETQYF. The CDR3 DNA sequence: TGTGCCAGCAGTCAGGGGACAGGTCAAGAGACCCAGTACTTC.